This TCR beta chain was profiled in a study of Ad26.COV2.S vaccination and SARS-CoV-2 variants. Study overall: Donor got 5x10^10 or 1x10^11 viral particles of Ad26.COV2.S.

Produced via immunoSEQ multiplex PCR; TCRdb's table is partial and in-frame only. The sample includes some 390,000 clones, approximately 86% of them seen just once. General study findings and limits: After vaccination, reports described spike-specific CD8+ and CD4+ T cell responses as showing substantial breadth. People who got the vaccine had more spike-specific TCR breadth than people who got placebo. People who got the vaccine or the placebo had similar non-spike TCR breadth.

The treatment here: 15 to 20 received Ad26.COV2.S at low or high dose, single or two shots; 5 received placebo; per-sample allocation not given. It was on day 63 after the first vaccine or placebo injection that samples were taken. Germline assignment: CDR1 SGHRS and CDR2 YFSETQ. The CDR3 totals 16 residues. The germline V and J ends were trimmed by 0 bases and 3 bases, with 10 bases remaining between them. About this clone: Its antigen is unidentified.

This chain uses TRBV5-1 with TRBJ1-6; no firm D call. The origin of this receptor is a person aged 18-60 years who received the Ad26.COV2.S COVID-19 vaccine or a placebo. Sequenced material: peripheral blood, taken in a trial of Ad26.COV2.S vaccine versus placebo. The CDR3 here is CASSLGRANYNSPLHF. Written as DNA, the CDR3 is TGCGCCAGCAGCTTGGGGAGAGCCAACTATAATTCACCCCTCCACTTT.